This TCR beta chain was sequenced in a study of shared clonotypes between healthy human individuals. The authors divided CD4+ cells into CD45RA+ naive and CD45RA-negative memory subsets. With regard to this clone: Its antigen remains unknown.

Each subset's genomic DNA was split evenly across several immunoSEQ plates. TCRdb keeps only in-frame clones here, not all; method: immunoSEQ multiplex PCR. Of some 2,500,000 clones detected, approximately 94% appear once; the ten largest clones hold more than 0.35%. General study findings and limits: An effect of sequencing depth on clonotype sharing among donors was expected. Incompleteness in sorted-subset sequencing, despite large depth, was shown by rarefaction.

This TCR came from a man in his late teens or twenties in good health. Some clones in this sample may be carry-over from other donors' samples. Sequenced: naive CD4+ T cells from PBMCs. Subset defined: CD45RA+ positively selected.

Here the CDR3 DNA reads TGTGCCAGCAGCGTAGGCCCTCTCACTGAAAAACTGTTTTTT. Amino acids: CASSVGPLTEKLFF. The V gene is TRBV9, the J gene TRBJ1-4; no clear D. Per germline, CDR1 SGDLS and CDR2 YYNGEE. The V gene lost 0 bases and the J gene lost 7 bases, with 10 bases spanning the gap. The CDR3 loop spans 14 amino acids. The entire variable domain, with the rest obtained from reference TRBV9 and TRBJ1-4, is as follows: DSGVTQTPKHLITATGQRVTLRCSPRSGDLSVYWYQQSLDQGLQFLIQYYNGEERAKGNILERFSAQQFPDLHSELNLSSLELGDSALYFCASSVGPLTEKLFFGSGTQLSVL.